The clone carrying this TCR beta chain was counted a single time. Primers included in the PCR were 60 Vbeta and 13 Jbeta primers. Sequenced by immunoSEQ multiplex PCR; TCRdb stores in-frame clones only, minus some. The sample holds 150,000 or so clones, around four fifths seen once. The data stem from a study of cytomegalovirus exposure and HLA in healthy donors. Germline V gene data show CDR1 as KGHSH and CDR2 as LQKENI. V lost 4 bases to trimming and J lost 5 bases; unmatched junction nucleotides: 7. The CDR3 runs 15 residues. The chain links TRBV18 to TRBJ2-7, with 11 bases fitting TRBD2. The TCR sequence derives from a man aged 18 to 29 in good health and CMV-seronegative. The source material was PBMCs. The CDR3 DNA reads TGTGCCAGCTCACTCTTACTAGCGGGAGCCCACGAGCAGTACTTC. It translates to CASSLLLAGAHEQYF. The variable domain in full, completed from reference TRBV18 and TRBJ2-7, reads NAGVMQNPRHLVRRRGQEARLRCSPMKGHSHVYWYRQLPEEGLKFMVYLQKENIIDESGMPKERFSAEFPKEGPSILRIQQVVRGDSAAYFCASSLLLAGAHEQYFGPGTRLTVT.